One sample yielded the 23 T cell receptor beta chains listed below, sequenced in a study of blood T cells in healthy people across ages. PCR was performed a second time for about 7 to 12 cycles using a sample-barcoded 5' primer and a J-beta primer mix. One entry per CDR3 protein, called by TCRdb with MiXCR from the 5' RACE reads. The sample has about 1,400,000 distinct CDR3 sequences, approximately 63% seen once. Sequencing used blood. These receptors all come from a man younger than 35 in good health.

The chain has TRBV20-1 and TRBJ2-2; 8 nucleotides align to TRBD2. V was clipped by 3 bases and J by 6 bases; unmatched bases: 3. CDR1 and CDR2 from the germline V gene are DFQATT and SNEGSKA (reference sequence). This CDR3 region has 13 residues. The CDR3 sequence: CSASGRVAGELFF. The CDR3 coding sequence is TGCAGTGCTAGCGGGAGGGTGGCCGGGGAGCTGTTTTTT.

The J gene is TRBJ2-7, the V gene TRBV24-1; a possible D gene is TRBD2 (5 bases). With the DNA end fitting TRBJ2-5 better, the J assignment may be wrong. The CDR3 runs to 11 residues. From germline, CDR1 is KGHDR and CDR2 SFDVKD. The CDR3: CATGSRGTQYF. CDR3 DNA sequence: TGTGCCACCGGGAGTCGGGGGACCCAGTACTTC.

The V call is TRBV4-1, the J call TRBJ1-5; 7 bases agree with TRBD1. Germline assignment: CDR1 MGHRA and CDR2 YSYEKL. The trim removed 1 base at V and 2 bases at J, leaving 5 bases unmatched. This CDR3 has 16 amino acids. The CDR3 here is CASSQVSGQGNQPQHF. The CDR3 nucleotides read TGCGCCAGCAGCCAAGTCAGTGGACAGGGCAATCAGCCCCAGCATTTT.

The chain has TRBV29-1 and TRBJ2-1; D is ambiguous. CDR1 is SQVTM and CDR2 is ANQGSEA in the germline V gene. The V end was cut by 0 bases, the J end by 9 bases, with 9 bases between. The CDR3 extends over 12 amino acids. The CDR3 DNA reads TGCAGCGTTGAAGATCTTGAGACTGAGCAGTTCTTC. Translation gives CSVEDLETEQFF.

The chain has TRBV20-1 and TRBJ2-5; D is ambiguous. Germline values: CDR1 DFQATT, CDR2 SNEGSKA (reference sequence). The ends were cut back, 2 bases at V and 2 bases at J, with 15 bases in the middle. The CDR3 sequence is 15 residues long. CDR3 bases: TGCAGTGCTAGATCCGTAAGGAGTCCGCAAGAGACCCAGTACTTC. This gives the protein CSARSVRSPQETQYF.

This sequence joins TRBV20-1 and TRBJ1-2, with unresolved D. Germline assignment: CDR1 DFQATT and CDR2 SNEGSKA (reference sequence). The CDR3 has 9 residues. Trimming took off 7 bases at V and 8 bases at J, with 8 bases between the two ends. CDR3 loop: CSDNGGYTF. The CDR3, as DNA: TGCAGTGATAACGGCGGCTACACCTTC.

The rearrangement joins TRBV5-1 to TRBJ2-1, with TRBD2 matching 8 bases. Germline CDR1 SGHRS, CDR2 YFSETQ. The CDR3 has 14 residues. The V gene end was trimmed by 4 bases and the J gene end by 10 bases; junction bases not matched to a gene: 10. The CDR3 sequence: CASSVAGLAREQFF. In DNA form, the CDR3 reads TGCGCCAGCAGCGTGGCCGGACTAGCACGGGAGCAGTTCTTC.

Written as DNA, the CDR3 is TGCAGTGCTGAAGAGGACAACACAGATACGCAGTATTTT. This gives the protein CSAEEDNTDTQYF. V is TRBV20-1 and J is TRBJ2-3; tentatively, D is TRBD1 (5 bases). The CDR3 spans 13 residues. V was cut by 5 bases and J by 2 bases, with 11 bases left in between. The V gene's germline CDR1 is DFQATT and CDR2 SNEGSKA (reference sequence).

The rearrangement joins TRBV4-1 to TRBJ1-5; a possible D gene is TRBD1 (5 bases). The V gene's germline CDR1 is MGHRA and CDR2 YSYEKL. With 0 bases removed from V and 0 bases from J, the gap between germline ends came to 9 bases. This CDR3 is built from 16 residues. As DNA, the CDR3 is TGCGCCAGCAGCCAAGATGGGGGTTTTAGCAATCAGCCCCAGCATTTT. As protein: CASSQDGGFSNQPQHF.

CDR3 sequence reads: CASSELGKGGILGYTF. The CDR3 DNA reads as TGTGCCAGCAGTGAATTAGGGAAGGGGGGTATCTTGGGCTACACCTTC. The chain links TRBV25-1 to TRBJ1-2, with a possible D match to TRBD1 (6 bases). The CDR3 consists of 16 residues. The ends were cut back, 1 base at V and 8 bases at J, with 20 bases in the middle. Germline lookup yields CDR1 MGHDK and CDR2 SYGVNS.

In nucleotides, the CDR3 is TGTGCCAGCAGAATCCGAGTCCGTAGCGGGGGGTCCGGTACGCAGTATTTT. It codes for CASRIRVRSGGSGTQYF. The J gene is TRBJ2-3, the V gene TRBV2, with TRBD2 matching over 10 bases. The CDR3 extends over 17 amino acids. Losses at the gene ends were 6 bases for V and 8 bases for J; bases not matched to a gene: 17. Germline CDR1 and CDR2: SNHLY and FYNNEI.

The chain recombines TRBV20-1 with TRBJ2-5, with a possible D match to TRBD2 (6 bases). V was pared by 3 bases and J by 11 bases, with 19 bases between. The germline CDR1 and CDR2 sequences are DFQATT and SNEGSKA (reference sequence). This CDR3 region has 13 residues. CDR3 in amino acids: CSASPGPTGEQYF. The CDR3 DNA follows: TGCAGTGCTAGCCCGGGACCAACGGGGGAGCAGTACTTC.

This clonotype was picked up a small number of times. The chain recombines TRBV3-1 with TRBJ1-2; 8 bases are shared with TRBD1. The V gene's germline CDR1 is LGHDT and CDR2 YNNKEL (reference sequence). The CDR3 runs to 14 residues. V trimming: 1 base; J trimming: 8 bases; junction bases outside the gene matches: 6. The CDR3 DNA sequence: TGTGCCAGCAGCCAAGTCGACAGGGGCGGCGGCTACACCTTC. This gives the protein CASSQVDRGGGYTF.

V gene TRBV12-5 combines with J gene TRBJ2-3; 7 bases agree with TRBD1. The CDR3 covers 18 residues. V gave up 4 bases and J gave up 2 bases; unmatched junction bases: 15. Germline values: CDR1 LGHNT, CDR2 FRNRAP. DNA of the CDR3: TGTGCTAGTGGTTCCGATCCGGGACAGCGAAGATCCACAGATACGCAGTATTTT. It is translated as CASGSDPGQRRSTDTQYF.

This clonotype was seen more than once but under ten times. The chain carries TRBV7-8 and TRBJ2-7; D may correspond to TRBD1 or TRBD2 (5 bases each). Trimming left V 5 bases short and J 4 bases short, with 15 bases between. Germline CDR1 reads SGHVS; CDR2 reads FQNEAQ. The CDR3 consists of 14 residues. The CDR3 nucleotides read TGTGCCAGCAGCCCCCCGGGACGGTATTACGAGCAGTACTTC. Amino acid sequence: CASSPPGRYYEQYF. Looking up the rest from reference TRBV7-8 and TRBJ2-7 gives the full variable domain: GAGVSQSPRYKVAKRGQDVALRCDPISGHVSLFWYQQALGQGPEFLTYFQNEAQLDKSGLPSDRFFAERPEGSVSTLKIQRTQQEDSAVYLCASSPPGRYYEQYFGPGTRLTVT.

This clonotype was detected only a few times. This sequence joins TRBV29-1 and TRBJ2-1; D is unresolved. Trimming removed 3 bases from V and 8 bases from J, with 11 bases in between. The CDR3 has 12 residues. Germline V gene data show CDR1 as SQVTM and CDR2 as ANQGSEA. Written as DNA, the CDR3 is TGCAGCGTTGACGACCTGGAAGATGAGCAGTTCTTC. It codes for CSVDDLEDEQFF.

This chain joins TRBV9 and TRBJ2-7; possible D gene TRBD1, 6 bases. Germline CDR1 is SGDLS and CDR2 is YYNGEE. The V end was cut by 2 bases, the J end by 0 bases, with 9 bases between. CDR3 length: 14 amino acids. As DNA, the CDR3 is TGTGCCAGCAGCGTGGGGACAATCTCCTACGAGCAGTACTTC. This gives the protein CASSVGTISYEQYF. The whole variable domain, filled in from reference TRBV9 and TRBJ2-7, reads DSGVTQTPKHLITATGQRVTLRCSPRSGDLSVYWYQQSLDQGLQFLIQYYNGEERAKGNILERFSAQQFPDLHSELNLSSLELGDSALYFCASSVGTISYEQYFGPGTRLTVT.

The chain joins TRBV10-3 to TRBJ2-3, with D possibly being TRBD1 or TRBD2 (6 bases each). In germline, CDR1 is ENHRY, CDR2 SYGVKD. V lost 5 bases and J lost 4, with 13 bases in between. The CDR3 contains 14 residues. CDR3 sequence reads: CAISRGERADTQYF. CDR3 nucleotides: TGTGCCATCAGTAGGGGGGAGAGGGCAGATACGCAGTATTTT.

This clonotype appeared a few times. This sequence joins TRBV4-1 and TRBJ2-1; D might be TRBD1 or TRBD2, each matching 5 bases. The germline V gene has CDR1 MGHRA and CDR2 YSYEKL. There are 13 residues in the CDR3. Trimming cost V 3 bases and J 9 bases, with 12 bases left between them. The CDR3 nucleotides are TGCGCCAGCAGCCAGCCCCTTGGGGGTGAGCAGTTCTTC. It specifies CASSQPLGGEQFF.

This clonotype came up a few times. The V call is TRBV28, the J call TRBJ2-5, with TRBD2 as a possible D gene (6 bases). Germline V lookup: CDR1 MDHEN, CDR2 SYDVKM. The CDR3 has 13 amino acids. Trimming shortened V by 3 bases and J by 3 bases, and 8 bases separated the two germline ends. CDR3 DNA: TGTGCCAGCAGTTTTTGGGGGGAAGAGACCCAGTACTTC. Amino acids: CASSFWGEETQYF.

This clonotype was observed at least ten times. The chain combines TRBV5-1 with TRBJ1-1; D unresolved. The V gene's germline CDR1 is SGHRS and CDR2 YFSETQ. The V gene lost 5 bases and the J gene lost 0 bases, with 5 bases spanning the gap. The CDR3 loop spans 12 amino acids. CDR3 sequence: CASRGMNTEAFF. The CDR3 bases are TGCGCCAGCAGGGGGATGAACACTGAAGCTTTCTTT.

This rearrangement joins TRBV10-3 to TRBJ2-3; 7 nucleotides align to TRBD1. Germline CDR1 and CDR2: ENHRY and SYGVKD. CDR3 length: 15 residues. The trim removed 9 bases at V and 3 bases at J, leaving 12 bases unmatched. The CDR3 sequence is CAIREGQVTTDTQYF. In nucleotides, the CDR3 is TGTGCCATTAGGGAAGGACAGGTGACGACAGATACGCAGTATTTT.

The rearrangement links TRBV7-9 to TRBJ2-3; 9 bases fit TRBD2. The CDR3 covers 18 residues. Germline loops: CDR1 SEHNR, CDR2 FQNEAQ (reference sequence). J was trimmed by 0 bases and V by 8 bases; bases with no gene match: 15. This CDR3 is CASHGLAGFSTSTDTQYF. CDR3 coding DNA: TGTGCCAGCCATGGGCTAGCGGGATTCTCTACTAGCACAGATACGCAGTATTTT.